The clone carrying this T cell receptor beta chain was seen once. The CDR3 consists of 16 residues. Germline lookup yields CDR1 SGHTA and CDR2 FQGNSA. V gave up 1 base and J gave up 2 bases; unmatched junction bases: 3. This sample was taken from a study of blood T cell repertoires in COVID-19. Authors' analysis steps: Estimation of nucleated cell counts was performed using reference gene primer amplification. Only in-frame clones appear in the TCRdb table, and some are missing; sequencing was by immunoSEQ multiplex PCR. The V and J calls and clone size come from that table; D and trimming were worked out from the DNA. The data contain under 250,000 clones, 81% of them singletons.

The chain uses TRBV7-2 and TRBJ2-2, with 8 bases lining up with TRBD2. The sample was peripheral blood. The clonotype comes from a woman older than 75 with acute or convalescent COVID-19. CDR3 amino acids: CASSLGGGINTGELFF. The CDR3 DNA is TGTGCCAGCAGCTTAGGCGGGGGGATAAACACCGGGGAGCTGTTTTTT.